Below are 21 T cell receptor beta chains sequenced from a single sample in a study of T cells in Graves' hyperthyroidism and ophthalmopathy. The source material, RNA transcripts, was used to amplify TCR beta CDR3 regions. The TCR CDR3 was amplified in a first-round RT-PCR using the HTBI primer set. MiXCR was run by TCRdb on the multiplex PCR reads, yielding one entry per CDR3 protein. The repertoire holds around 620,000 distinct CDR3 sequences, with roughly 15% as singletons. The sample comprised blood. These receptors originate from a woman aged 25 to 39 with Graves' hyperthyroidism.

Worth noting for this clonotype: This may come from a read error, since a much larger clone is one base off. This chain joins TRBV12-3 or TRBV12-4 and TRBJ2-1; 9 bases are shared with TRBD2. CDR3 length: 16 amino acids. The CDR3 reads CGSSLGGTSNYNEQFF. In DNA form, the CDR3 reads TGTGGCAGCAGTTTAGGGGGGACTAGCAACTACAATGAGCAGTTCTTC.

The J gene is TRBJ1-6, the V gene TRBV7-8; 9 bases match TRBD1. The CDR3 spans 17 residues. Germline V CDR1 and CDR2: SGHVS, FQNEAQ. V was clipped by 3 bases and J by 7 bases; unmatched bases: 10. CDR3 amino acids: CASSFKGTGIKNSPLHF. The CDR3 DNA follows: TGTGCCAGCAGCTTTAAGGGGACAGGGATAAAGAATTCACCCCTCCACTTT.

Many counts were recorded for this clonotype. V usage is TRBV27 and J usage is TRBJ1-6; weak D call: TRBD1 (6 bases). The V gene lost 7 bases and the J gene lost 10 bases, with 17 bases spanning the gap. There are 14 residues in the CDR3. CDR1 is MNHEY and CDR2 is SMNVEV in the germline V gene (reference sequence). CDR3 nucleotide sequence: TGTGCCAGCAACACGGGGGGGGCAGGCTCACCCCTCCACTTT. Translation: CASNTGGAGSPLHF.

The V and J genes are TRBV6-5 and TRBJ2-5, with D perhaps matching TRBD1 (5 bases). V lost 3 bases to trimming and J lost 3 bases, with 8 bases between them. The V gene's germline CDR1 is MNHEY and CDR2 SVGAGI. CDR3 size: 13 residues. As DNA, the CDR3 is TGTGCCAGCAGTTATGGGGCGGAAGAGACCCAGTACTTC. Translating gives CASSYGAEETQYF.

This clonotype has at least ten counts. V gene TRBV2 combines with J gene TRBJ2-5; possible D gene TRBD1, 5 bases. The CDR3 is 14 residues long. Germline loops: CDR1 SNHLY, CDR2 FYNNEI. The V end lost 4 bases, the J end lost 4 bases, and 13 bases lay between the germline ends. CDR3 amino acids: CASSVASRGETQYF. CDR3 nucleotides: TGTGCCAGCAGTGTCGCTAGTAGGGGAGAGACCCAGTACTTC.

This clonotype has ten or more counts. This rearrangement joins TRBV6-2 or TRBV6-3 to TRBJ1-6; D is possibly TRBD1 (6 bases). The CDR3 runs 14 residues. V dropped 8 bases and J dropped 6 bases, with 14 bases sitting between them. CDR1 MNHEY and CDR2 SVGEGT come from the germline V gene. As DNA, the CDR3 is TGTGCCAGCTCGCTTGGACAGATTAATTCACCCCTCCACTTT. It specifies CASSLGQINSPLHF.

This clonotype showed up many times. The chain recombines TRBV7-2 with TRBJ2-1; 9 bases fit TRBD2. The ends lost 2 bases at V and 9 bases at J; junction bases unmatched: 20. The CDR3 is made up of 19 amino acids. Germline V gives CDR1 SGHTA, CDR2 FQGNSA. CDR3 amino acids: CASSLRGLAGHQRGGEQFF. CDR3 coding DNA: TGTGCCAGCAGCTTACGGGGGCTAGCGGGGCACCAGAGGGGGGGTGAGCAGTTCTTC.

This clonotype was recorded a few times. This chain joins TRBV27 and TRBJ2-7; tentative D call: TRBD2 (6 bases). Trimming pared 5 bases from V and 3 bases from J, leaving 17 bases between. The CDR3 contains 15 residues. Germline loops: CDR1 MNHEY, CDR2 SMNVEV (reference sequence). Here the CDR3 reads CASSALAAGNYEQYF. CDR3 sequence (DNA): TGTGCCAGCAGTGCCCTGGCTGCGGGAAACTACGAGCAGTACTTC.

This clonotype has a count of ten or more. The chain uses TRBV2 and TRBJ2-1; 8 bases map to TRBD2. This CDR3 spans 16 amino acids. V was pared by 5 bases and J by 2 bases, with 8 bases of the junction left unmatched. The germline V gene encodes CDR1 SNHLY and CDR2 FYNNEI. In DNA, the CDR3 is TGTGCCAGCAGTTTAGCGGGGCCGGGCGCCTACAATGAGCAGTTCTTC. Translating gives CASSLAGPGAYNEQFF.

The gene calls are TRBV25-1 and TRBJ1-1, with a possible D match to TRBD1 (5 bases). This CDR3 is 13 amino acids long. Deletions cut 8 bases from V and 3 bases from J, with 13 bases between. Germline V gives CDR1 MGHDK, CDR2 SYGVNS. The CDR3 DNA reads TGTGCCAGCCATGGGGTGGGGCACACTGAAGCTTTCTTT. Its translation is CASHGVGHTEAFF. The full variable domain, rest sourced from reference TRBV25-1 and TRBJ1-1, is EADIYQTPRYLVIGTGKKITLECSQTMGHDKMYWYQQDPGMELHLIHYSYGVNSTEKGDLSSESTVSRIRTEHFPLTLESARPSHTSQYLCASHGVGHTEAFFGQGTRLTVV.

Ten or more counts support this clonotype. V usage is TRBV6-1 and J usage is TRBJ2-3, with D possibly TRBD1 on 6 matching bases. The germline V and J ends were trimmed by 0 bases and 0 bases, with 13 bases remaining between them. This CDR3 has 17 residues. CDR1 and CDR2 (germline): MNHNS, SASEGT. CDR3 in DNA: TGTGCCAGCAGTGAAGCGCTTGGGACATTTAGCACAGATACGCAGTATTTT. This codes for CASSEALGTFSTDTQYF.

Many counts were recorded for this clonotype. J is TRBJ2-7 and V is TRBV5-1; perhaps TRBD2 as D (6 bases). Germline V lookup: CDR1 SGHRS, CDR2 YFSETQ. V lost 1 base and J 0 bases, leaving 14 bases between the germline ends. This CDR3 contains 16 residues. The CDR3 DNA reads as TGCGCCAGCAGCTTGTTCGCGCGGGACGACTCCTACGAGCAGTACTTC. This sequence encodes CASSLFARDDSYEQYF.

This clonotype was seen a few times. Given a much more abundant clone one base away, this may be a read error. The V call is TRBV5-1, the J call TRBJ1-1; D ambiguous. Per the germline V gene, CDR1 is SGHRS and CDR2 is YFSETQ. This CDR3 is built from 15 residues. The CDR3 loop reads CASSLGPGPNTGAFF. DNA of the CDR3: TGCGCCAGCAGCTTGGGACCAGGACCGAACACTGGAGCTTTCTTT.

This clonotype has a count of ten or more. This chain connects TRBV27 to TRBJ1-1; TRBD1 might be the D (6 bases). V lost 6 bases and J lost 4, with 24 bases in between. Germline V gene data show CDR1 as MNHEY and CDR2 as SMNVEV (reference sequence). CDR3 length: 17 amino acids. The CDR3 sequence: CASRPTRDTTLVTEAFF. DNA of the CDR3: TGTGCCAGCAGACCAACCCGGGACACTACCCTGGTCACTGAAGCTTTCTTT.

The chain has TRBV4-2 and TRBJ2-3; perhaps TRBD2 as D (6 bases). Trimming stripped 0 bases from V and 7 bases from J, with 20 bases between. The CDR3 has 17 residues. Looked up from germline, CDR1 is LGHNA and CDR2 is YNFKEQ. The CDR3 reads CASSQETTSNGYHTQYF. CDR3 DNA: TGTGCCAGCAGCCAAGAGACGACTAGTAATGGATACCATACGCAGTATTTT.

This chain joins TRBV20-1 and TRBJ2-1; 9 positions agree with TRBD2. The germline V gene has CDR1 DFQATT and CDR2 SNEGSKA (reference sequence). The CDR3 extends over 16 amino acids. Germline trimming cut 5 bases from V and 9 bases from J; bases unmatched to any gene: 17. CDR3 loop: CSALTQISGSFSEQFF. In DNA form, the CDR3 reads TGCAGTGCTTTGACCCAAATTAGCGGGAGCTTTAGTGAGCAGTTCTTC.

The J gene is TRBJ2-7, the V gene TRBV19, with TRBD1 matching 9 bases. Trimming removed 5 bases from V and 2 bases from J; junction bases left unmatched: 7. Per the germline V gene, CDR1 is LNHDA and CDR2 is SQIVND (reference sequence). The length of the CDR3 is 15 residues. The CDR3 DNA reads TGTGCCAGTAGTGTCCGACAGGGGGTTGCCTACGAGCAGTACTTC. Translation: CASSVRQGVAYEQYF.

This clonotype was counted between two and nine times. CDR3 region: CASSDWKDGGYTF. Here the CDR3 DNA reads TGTGCCAGCAGCGATTGGAAGGATGGTGGCTACACCTTC. J is TRBJ1-2 and V is TRBV9; no reliable D call. Germline CDR1 SGDLS, CDR2 YYNGEE. V was clipped by 3 bases and J by 7 bases, with 13 bases between them. CDR3 length equals 13 residues.

This clonotype was picked up many times. The rearrangement uses TRBV12-3 or TRBV12-4 and TRBJ2-1; D may be TRBD2 (5 bases). The CDR3 has 12 amino acids. Deletions cut 3 bases from V and 10 bases from J, with 10 bases between. The CDR3 DNA follows: TGTGCCAGCAGTTTGTCTCCGGGGGAGCAGTTCTTC. This sequence encodes CASSLSPGEQFF.

This clonotype showed up many times. The gene calls are TRBV10-1 and TRBJ1-1, with 7 bases that match TRBD1. The J segment lost 1 base and the V segment lost 2 bases, leaving 4 bases of the junction unmatched. Germline values: CDR1 WNHNN, CDR2 SYGVQD (reference sequence). This CDR3 is 15 amino acids long. CDR3 loop: CASSEPGGSNTEAFF. CDR3 in DNA: TGCGCCAGCAGTGAGCCAGGGGGATCGAACACTGAAGCTTTCTTT.

A few counts support this clonotype. DNA of the CDR3: TGCAGTGCAACCGACAGGTCCCAAGAGACCCAGTACTTC. The encoded protein is CSATDRSQETQYF. The chain links TRBV20-1 to TRBJ2-5, with D tentatively TRBD1 (6 bases). Trimming took 6 bases from V and 1 from J, leaving 12 bases between them. This CDR3 comprises 13 residues. Looked up from germline, CDR1 is DFQATT and CDR2 is SNEGSKA (reference sequence).